Presented here are 13 T cell receptor beta chains from one specimen sequenced in a study of T cell responses to AZD1222 COVID-19 vaccine. Repertoires were generated with immunoSEQ multiplex PCR, while TCRdb's copy carries only in-frame clones and drops some. Of about 100,000 clones in the sample, around 90% were seen once. The material sequenced was peripheral blood, taken on day 0 of AZD1222 vaccination. The receptor set was obtained from an adult in good health.

This clone was picked up one time. The genes are TRBV6-6 and TRBJ1-1; D remains unclear. CDR1 is MNHNY and CDR2 is SVGAGI in the germline V gene (reference sequence). Trimming stripped 5 bases from V and 0 bases from J, with 7 bases between. The CDR3 has 13 amino acids. The CDR3 sequence is CASSLDMNTEAFF. The CDR3 region has the DNA TGTGCCAGCAGTCTAGACATGAACACTGAAGCTTTCTTT.

This clone was recorded only once. The V call is TRBV28, the J call TRBJ1-5; D ambiguous. CDR1 and CDR2 from the germline V gene are MDHEN and SYDVKM. The CDR3 covers 16 residues. The V gene lost 2 bases and the J gene lost 3 bases, with 14 bases spanning the gap. CDR3 amino acids: CASSLIGRSFNQPQHF. Here the CDR3 DNA reads TGTGCCAGCAGTTTAATAGGACGGAGTTTCAATCAGCCCCAGCATTTT.

The chain couples TRBV5-6 to TRBJ1-5; D perhaps matches TRBD1 (6 bases). V shed 0 bases and J shed 6 bases, with 13 bases lying between them. This CDR3 is built from 15 residues. Germline V gives CDR1 SGHDT, CDR2 YYEEEE. The CDR3 region has the DNA TGTGCCAGCAGCTTGGGAGGGGGGGCGCGTCAGCCCCAGCATTTT. This sequence encodes CASSLGGGARQPQHF.

This clone was picked up one time. V and J are TRBV4-2 and TRBJ2-1; D possibly uses TRBD1 or TRBD2 (5 bases each). Looked up from germline, CDR1 is LGHNA and CDR2 is YNFKEQ. The CDR3 is 17 residues long. The V and J ends lost 2 bases and 0 bases respectively, with 14 bases between them. CDR3 coding DNA: TGTGCCAGCAGCCAACGAGCCGGGACGACCTCCTACAATGAGCAGTTCTTC. It codes for CASSQRAGTTSYNEQFF.

This chain uses TRBV19 with TRBJ2-2; a possible D gene is TRBD1 (5 bases). Germline V gives CDR1 LNHDA, CDR2 SQIVND (reference sequence). Between the trimmed V and J ends, which lost 8 bases and 3 bases, there was a span of 13 bases. The CDR3 length is 14 residues. The CDR3 DNA sequence: TGTGCCAGTGACCAGGGTTGGGACACCGGGGAGCTGTTTTTT. This gives the protein CASDQGWDTGELFF.

The count of this clone is one. The gene calls are TRBV7-2 and TRBJ1-1; TRBD1 might be the D (6 bases). The CDR3 is made up of 14 amino acids. V shed 7 bases and J shed 1 base, with 13 bases lying between them. The germline V gene encodes CDR1 SGHTA and CDR2 FQGNSA. The CDR3 coding sequence is TGTGCCAGCACCCCGGGACACCAGAACACTGAAGCTTTCTTT. Its protein is CASTPGHQNTEAFF.

The chain carries TRBV5-1 and TRBJ2-1; D might be TRBD1 or TRBD2, each matching 5 bases. This CDR3 contains 15 residues. Per germline, CDR1 SGHRS and CDR2 YFSETQ. The V end lost 5 bases, the J end lost 9 bases, and 21 bases lay between the germline ends. The CDR3 nucleotides are TGCGCCAGCAGGAAACCGGGACGAGCCTTACGTGAGCAGTTCTTC. Its translation is CASRKPGRALREQFF.

The gene calls are TRBV11-2 and TRBJ1-2, with 9 bases lining up with TRBD1. J lost 4 bases, V lost 4 bases, and 7 bases had no gene match. This CDR3 is built from 15 residues. From germline, CDR1 is SGHAT and CDR2 FQNNGV. CDR3 protein: CASSYGTGMAYGYTF. CDR3 in DNA: TGTGCCAGCAGCTACGGGACAGGGATGGCCTATGGCTACACCTTC.

This clone was observed once. The gene calls are TRBV28 and TRBJ2-1; D could derive from TRBD1 or TRBD2 (5 bases each). There are 16 residues in the CDR3. The V gene's germline CDR1 is MDHEN and CDR2 SYDVKM. With 4 bases removed from V and 4 bases from J, the gap between germline ends came to 17 bases. In nucleotides, the CDR3 is TGTGCCAGCAGTTCGGGGCTCTCGGCTCGGTACAATGAGCAGTTCTTC. It translates to CASSSGLSARYNEQFF. The whole variable domain, filled in from reference TRBV28 and TRBJ2-1, reads DVKVTQSSRYLVKRTGEKVFLECVQDMDHENMFWYRQDPGLGLRLIYFSYDVKMKEKGDIPEGYSVSREKKERFSLILESASTNQTSMYLCASSSGLSARYNEQFFGPGTRLTVL.

The J gene is TRBJ1-1, the V gene TRBV10-1, with D unresolved. With 4 bases removed from V and 4 bases from J, the gap between germline ends came to 19 bases. This CDR3 comprises 16 residues. Looked up from germline, CDR1 is WNHNN and CDR2 is SYGVQD (reference sequence). The CDR3 DNA sequence: TGCGCCAGCAGTGTCGGGAAGAGGTTCACTCCCACTGAAGCTTTCTTT. It yields the protein CASSVGKRFTPTEAFF.

The chain recombines TRBV19 with TRBJ1-2; D remains ambiguous. V gave up 5 bases and J gave up 2 bases, with 9 bases separating them. The CDR3 covers 13 residues. Germline loops: CDR1 LNHDA, CDR2 SQIVND (reference sequence). The chain's CDR3 is CASSRGENYGYTF. The CDR3 nucleotides read TGTGCCAGTAGTCGCGGGGAGAACTATGGCTACACCTTC.

This chain joins TRBV7-2 and TRBJ1-2; TRBD1 matches 11 bases. The CDR3 contains 15 residues. J gave up 7 bases and V 5 bases, and 9 bases lay outside the gene matches. Germline lookup yields CDR1 SGHTA and CDR2 FQGNSA. The CDR3 DNA follows: TGTGCCAGCAGCGTCGGACAGGGGGCGGGAGGTGGCTACACCTTC. It yields the protein CASSVGQGAGGGYTF. Filled out from reference TRBV7-2 and TRBJ1-2, the complete variable domain reads GAGVSQSPSNKVTEKGKDVELRCDPISGHTALYWYRQSLGQGLEFLIYFQGNSAPDKSGLPSDRFSAERTGGSVSTLTIQRTQQEDSAVYLCASSVGQGAGGGYTFGSGTRLTVV.

The CDR3 coding sequence is TGTGCCACCAGCAGCGAAACCCACCTAGCGGGAGAAACCTACGAGCAGTACTTC. Amino acid sequence: CATSSETHLAGETYEQYF. This sequence joins TRBV15 and TRBJ2-7; TRBD2 aligns across 10 bases. Germline V gene data show CDR1 as LNHNV and CDR2 as YYDKDF (reference sequence). This CDR3 region has 18 residues. Germline trimming cut 3 bases from V and 2 bases from J; bases unmatched to any gene: 13. Complete variable domain (other parts from reference TRBV15 and TRBJ2-7): DAMVIQNPRYQVTQFGKPVTLSCSQTLNHNVMYWYQQKSSQAPKLLFHYYDKDFNNEADTPDNFQSRRPNTSFCFLDIRSPGLGDTAMYLCATSSETHLAGETYEQYFGPGTRLTVT.